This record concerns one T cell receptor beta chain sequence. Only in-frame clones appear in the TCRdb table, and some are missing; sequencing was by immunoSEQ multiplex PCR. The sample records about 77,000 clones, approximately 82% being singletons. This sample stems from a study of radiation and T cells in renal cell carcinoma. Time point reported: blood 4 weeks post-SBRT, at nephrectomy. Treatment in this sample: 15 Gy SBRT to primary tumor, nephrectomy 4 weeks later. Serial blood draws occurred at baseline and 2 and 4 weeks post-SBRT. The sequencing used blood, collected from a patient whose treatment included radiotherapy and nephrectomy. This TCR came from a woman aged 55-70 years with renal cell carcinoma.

This chain's CDR3 is CASSLDLVPTEAFF. The CDR3 DNA reads as TGTGCCAGCAGCTTAGATTTGGTCCCCACTGAAGCTTTCTTT. This chain links TRBV7-2 with TRBJ1-1; D uncertain. Per the germline V gene, CDR1 is SGHTA and CDR2 is FQGNSA. The CDR3 covers 14 residues. Trimming took off 1 base at V and 4 bases at J, with 10 bases between the two ends.